This T cell receptor (beta chain) was captured by sequencing in a study of tumor and adjacent non-tumor tissue in lung cancer. On the study more broadly: Each sample yielded 3.5 million to 4.5 million productive TCRbeta reads on average.

Study-wide results and caveats: TCR diversity was significantly greater in tumor than normal lung tissue.

CDR1 WNHNN and CDR2 SYGVQD come from the germline V gene (reference sequence). The CDR3 length is 15 residues. Comments on this clonotype: Its specificity is not known. One junction end disagrees with the germline gene, perhaps due to a read error.

TCRbeta libraries were built with three rounds of nested PCR, modified from ARM-PCR. TCRdb ran MiXCR on the multiplex PCR reads and lists one entry per CDR3 protein. The repertoire has 60,000 to 90,000 distinct CDR3 sequences, around 70% of them found once; the top ten carry about 30%. RNA was extracted from bulk tissue without any cell sorting. This non-tumor lung sample came from over 3 cm beyond the tumor edge. Sequenced sample: distant non-tumor lung tissue. This rearrangement joins TRBV10-1 to TRBJ2-3; D is perhaps TRBD2 (6 bases). The source is a woman aged 50 to 65 with non-small cell lung cancer. This CDR3 reads CAISEGDFSTDTQYF. Here the CDR3 DNA reads TGCGCCATCAGTGAAGGGGACTTCAGCACAGATACCCAGTATTTT.